This entry lists 18 T cell receptor beta chains sequenced from one sample in a study of shared clonotypes between healthy human individuals. Measured with immunoSEQ multiplex PCR; TCRdb has only the in-frame clones, and not every one. The table records around 1.9 million clones, 85% to 95% of them present only once. Terminally differentiated effector memory CD45RA+ cells were excluded by CCR7 positive selection of CD45RO-negative cells. The sample comprised naive CD8+ T cells from PBMCs. Receptors originate from a man aged 18-30 years in good health. Some clones in this sample may be carry-over from other donors' samples.

V is TRBV10-2 and J is TRBJ2-1, with TRBD1 matching over 7 bases. Germline V CDR1 and CDR2: WSHSY, SAAADI. V trimming: 8 bases; J trimming: 4 bases; junction bases outside the gene matches: 5. This CDR3 comprises 13 residues. CDR3 DNA sequence: TGCGCCAGCGGCCGGGACAGTTACAATGAGCAGTTCTTC. Residues: CASGRDSYNEQFF.

CDR3 coding DNA: TGTGCCAGCAGTCCCACCACCCGGGACAGGGGTGGCGAGCAGTACTTC. This encodes CASSPTTRDRGGEQYF. J is TRBJ2-7 and V is TRBV27, with TRBD1 identical over 10 bases. Germline V gives CDR1 MNHEY, CDR2 SMNVEV (reference sequence). V lost 5 bases to trimming and J lost 6 bases; unmatched junction nucleotides: 13. This CDR3 is built from 16 residues.

This clone was observed a handful of times. V is TRBV7-9 and J is TRBJ2-2, with D perhaps TRBD2 (6 bases). The CDR3 covers 14 residues. The V end was cut by 6 bases, the J end by 1 base, with 9 bases between. CDR1 SEHNR and CDR2 FQNEAQ come from the germline V gene (reference sequence). The CDR3 is CASSGTENTGELFF. In DNA form, the CDR3 reads TGTGCCAGCAGTGGGACTGAGAACACCGGGGAGCTGTTTTTT. Drawing the rest from reference TRBV7-9 and TRBJ2-2, the complete variable domain is DTGVSQNPRHKITKRGQNVTFRCDPISEHNRLYWYRQTLGQGPEFLTYFQNEAQLEKSRLLSDRFSAERPKGSFSTLEIQRTEQGDSAMYLCASSGTENTGELFFGEGSRLTVL.

The rearrangement uses TRBV7-9 and TRBJ2-7; TRBD2 agrees at 8 bases. The CDR3 is made up of 14 amino acids. From germline, CDR1 is SEHNR and CDR2 FQNEAQ (reference sequence). V dropped 5 bases and J dropped 2; count of bases not matched to a gene: 5. The CDR3 is CASSPGGETYEQYF. The DNA of the CDR3 is TGTGCCAGCAGCCCGGGGGGGGAAACCTACGAGCAGTACTTC.

This clone has only one observation. The chain is built from TRBV7-9 and TRBJ1-1; tentatively, D is TRBD1 (5 bases). The CDR3 covers 17 residues. The V gene lost 10 bases and the J gene lost 8 bases, with 32 bases spanning the gap. Looked up from germline, CDR1 is SEHNR and CDR2 is FQNEAQ (reference sequence). The CDR3 protein is CAIEKLLIEGFRAEAFF. CDR3 bases: TGTGCCATCGAAAAGCTTCTGATTGAGGGGTTCAGGGCCGAAGCTTTCTTT. The variable domain in full, completed from reference TRBV7-9 and TRBJ1-1, reads DTGVSQNPRHKITKRGQNVTFRCDPISEHNRLYWYRQTLGQGPEFLTYFQNEAQLEKSRLLSDRFSAERPKGSFSTLEIQRTEQGDSAMYLCAIEKLLIEGFRAEAFFGQGTRLTVV.

Here the CDR3 reads CASSVNRGSLYEQYF. CDR3 sequence (DNA): TGTGCCAGCAGTGTCAATCGGGGTTCTCTGTACGAGCAGTACTTC. The chain joins TRBV2 to TRBJ2-7; tentatively, D is TRBD2 (5 bases). This CDR3 has 15 residues. Germline V gene sequence: CDR1 SNHLY, CDR2 FYNNEI. The V and J ends lost 4 bases and 4 bases respectively, with 17 bases between them.

V gene TRBV7-9 combines with J gene TRBJ2-7; perhaps TRBD1 as D (5 bases). This CDR3 contains 15 residues. V gave up 4 bases and J gave up 3 bases, with 16 bases separating them. Germline V gene data show CDR1 as SEHNR and CDR2 as FQNEAQ (reference sequence). DNA of the CDR3: TGTGCCAGCAGCTCCGCAGGCCTAGGGGTCTACGAGCAGTACTTC. It translates to CASSSAGLGVYEQYF.

The V and J genes are TRBV7-8 and TRBJ2-2; D is undetermined. Per the germline V gene, CDR1 is SGHVS and CDR2 is FQNEAQ. This CDR3 region has 15 residues. The V end was cut by 7 bases, the J end by 5 bases, with 17 bases between. The DNA of the CDR3 is TGTGCCAGCAAAAGGCTGAAGGTTGGGACCGGGGAGCTGTTTTTT. Its protein product is CASKRLKVGTGELFF.

The V call is TRBV28, the J call TRBJ2-5; maybe TRBD2 (6 bases). The germline gives CDR1 MDHEN, CDR2 SYDVKM. Trimming stripped 2 bases from V and 5 bases from J, with 15 bases between. The CDR3 runs to 15 residues. The CDR3 protein is CASSLQDAGWETQYF. CDR3 bases: TGTGCCAGCAGTTTACAGGACGCGGGGTGGGAGACCCAGTACTTC.

This chain links TRBV28 with TRBJ2-1; weak D call: TRBD2 (6 bases). Germline V gives CDR1 MDHEN, CDR2 SYDVKM. Trimming shortened V by 7 bases and J by 10 bases, and 20 bases separated the two germline ends. CDR3 size: 14 residues. Written as DNA, the CDR3 is TGTGCCAGCACTAGCGAGACCAGACGTGTGGAGCAGTTCTTC. It codes for CASTSETRRVEQFF. The variable domain in full, with the rest retrieved from reference TRBV28 and TRBJ2-1, is DVKVTQSSRYLVKRTGEKVFLECVQDMDHENMFWYRQDPGLGLRLIYFSYDVKMKEKGDIPEGYSVSREKKERFSLILESASTNQTSMYLCASTSETRRVEQFFGPGTRLTVL.

The chain uses TRBV28 and TRBJ2-7; 8 positions match TRBD2. Germline V gene data show CDR1 as MDHEN and CDR2 as SYDVKM. V dropped 6 bases and J dropped 0; count of bases not matched to a gene: 10. The CDR3 runs to 16 residues. CDR3 region: CASSTPTSGPSYEQYF. The CDR3 bases are TGTGCCAGCAGCACCCCCACTAGCGGACCCTCCTACGAGCAGTACTTC.

This rearrangement joins TRBV27 to TRBJ1-1; D is unresolved. CDR3 length: 16 amino acids. V shed 5 bases and J shed 4 bases, with 20 bases lying between them. CDR1 and CDR2 (germline): MNHEY, SMNVEV (reference sequence). The CDR3 sequence: CASSPSKGPFGTEAFF. The CDR3 DNA reads as TGTGCCAGCAGTCCCTCGAAGGGCCCATTCGGCACTGAAGCTTTCTTT.

As DNA, the CDR3 is TGTGCCAGCAGCACCCGGGACTCCCGGAGGTCTAATGAAAAACTGTTTTTT. Translation: CASSTRDSRRSNEKLFF. The chain uses TRBV21-1 and TRBJ1-4. TRBV21-1 corresponds to a pseudogene. This CDR3 spans 17 amino acids.

The chain combines TRBV11-2 with TRBJ2-7, with 9 bases fitting TRBD2. CDR1 SGHAT and CDR2 FQNNGV come from the germline V gene. Losses at the gene ends were 0 bases for V and 5 bases for J; bases not matched to a gene: 5. The CDR3 totals 15 residues. CDR3 region: CASSLDRLAGHEQYF. The CDR3 nucleotides are TGTGCCAGCAGCTTAGACAGGCTAGCGGGGCACGAGCAGTACTTC.

The chain combines TRBV19 with TRBJ1-1; D remains unclear. Germline CDR1 LNHDA, CDR2 SQIVND (reference sequence). The CDR3 is 14 residues long. Trimming removed 3 bases at V and 0 bases at J, with 8 bases between. The CDR3 region is CASSIERVNTEAFF. Written as DNA, the CDR3 is TGTGCCAGTAGTATTGAACGAGTGAACACTGAAGCTTTCTTT.

On this clone: The sample contains more than one DNA sequence encoding this CDR3. The CDR3 here is CASSQVSGSSYNEQFF. For the CDR3, the DNA is TGCGCCAGCAGCCAAGTCTCGGGAAGCTCCTACAATGAGCAGTTCTTC. V is TRBV4-3 and J is TRBJ2-1, with a tentative D call TRBD2 (5 bases). Trimming took off 1 base at V and 0 bases at J, with 10 bases between the two ends. Germline V CDR1 and CDR2: LGHNA, YSLEER. This CDR3 spans 16 amino acids.

J is TRBJ2-3 and V is TRBV28; no reliable D call. Germline values: CDR1 MDHEN, CDR2 SYDVKM. The CDR3 spans 15 residues. V lost 3 bases to trimming and J lost 2 bases, with 12 bases between them. The DNA of the CDR3 is TGTGCCAGCAGTTTCTTTTCTCGTAACACAGATACGCAGTATTTT. It codes for CASSFFSRNTDTQYF.

V and J are TRBV18 and TRBJ2-2; D remains unclear. The germline gives CDR1 KGHSH, CDR2 LQKENI. Trimming pared 6 bases from V and 0 bases from J, leaving 17 bases between. The CDR3 covers 17 residues. The CDR3 sequence: CASSLPQDGANTGELFF. The CDR3 DNA is TGTGCCAGCTCCCTCCCCCAGGATGGCGCGAACACCGGGGAGCTGTTTTTT.